This T cell receptor (beta chain) was recorded in a study of blood T cell repertoires in COVID-19. The repertoire was sequenced with immunoSEQ multiplex PCR; TCRdb's copy has only in-frame clones and lacks some. Of roughly 400,000 clones detected, 70% to 90% appear once; the ten largest clones hold about 1.5%. This clone was seen a handful of times. Cohort assignment relied on participant-reported clinical history. The CDR3 is 14 amino acids. V gave up 4 bases and J gave up 8 bases; unmatched junction bases: 9. The germline gives CDR1 MDHEN, CDR2 SYDVKM. The gene calls are TRBV28 and TRBJ1-2; TRBD1 matches at 8 bases. Sequenced input: PBMCs or T cells enriched from blood (not recorded which). The receptor's source is a woman between 18 and 29 years old who had been exposed to COVID-19. In DNA form, the CDR3 reads TGTGCCAGCAGTTGGGGGGGACAGGTTTACGGCTACACCTTC. Translating it yields CASSWGGQVYGYTF.